This T cell receptor beta chain was identified in a study of cytomegalovirus exposure and HLA in healthy donors. The CDR3 is made up of 16 amino acids. The germline V gene encodes CDR1 LNHDA and CDR2 SQIVND (reference sequence). With V trimmed by 5 bases and J by 5 bases, 10 bases remained unmatched. The method was immunoSEQ multiplex PCR; TCRdb's version includes in-frame clones alone and lacks a portion of them. The repertoire holds some 190,000 clones, with roughly 86% as singletons. This chain uses TRBV19 with TRBJ1-2; 11 bases match TRBD1. This TCR was recovered from a woman aged 18 to 35 in good health and CMV-seronegative. The sequenced material came from PBMCs. CDR3 coding DNA: TGTGCCAGTAGTCCGGGACAGGGGGTTTTGACGTATGGCTACACCTTC. Translating gives CASSPGQGVLTYGYTF.